This TCR beta chain was identified in a study of blood T cells in healthy people across ages. For the second PCR, which ran for 7 to 11 cycles, a sample-barcoded 5' primer and a J-beta primer mix were used. TCRdb reprocessed the 5' RACE reads with MiXCR, giving one entry per CDR3 protein. This table holds around 1,600,000 distinct CDR3 sequences, 35% to 45% found once. This receptor was obtained from a woman aged 18-29 years in good health. What was sequenced was blood.

The CDR3 region has the DNA TGCGCCAGCAGCTTATCCGGGGGGAGGTACGAGCAGTACTTC. It yields the protein CASSLSGGRYEQYF. The rearrangement uses TRBV5-1 and TRBJ2-7; the match to TRBD2 covers 7 bases. CDR1 and CDR2 from the germline V gene are SGHRS and YFSETQ. V lost 2 bases, J lost 4 bases, and 6 bases stayed unmatched. The length of the CDR3 is 14 residues.